This T cell receptor beta chain was identified during a study of T cells after yellow fever vaccination. Study context: Libraries from low-cell-number fractions were prepared with the SMART-Seq v4 Ultra Low Input RNA kit.

Universal primer sites and UMIs were introduced during 5'RACE template-switching synthesis of TCR cDNA. Each CDR3 protein gets one entry after TCRdb re-called the 5' RACE reads with MiXCR. The sample yields 550,000 or so distinct CDR3 sequences, around 21% seen once. There are many counts of this clonotype. Its specificity is not known. Findings and caveats of the study: Although the secondary response was weaker, it peaked faster, at day 5 versus 15. The study re-detected most primary-vaccination clones after the booster (about 95% CD4, just over 85% CD8).

The V gene lost 6 bases and the J gene lost 5 bases, with 9 bases spanning the gap. Germline lookup yields CDR1 MNHEY and CDR2 SMNVEV (reference sequence). This CDR3 has 12 residues. The rearrangement links TRBV27 to TRBJ2-3; D ambiguous. The sequences come from PBMCs, collected 15 days after the yellow fever booster vaccination. This receptor was obtained from a man aged 30 to 39 who received the YFV17D yellow fever vaccine. Here the CDR3 DNA reads TGTGCCAGCAGCTTACTGGGAGATACGCAGTATTTT. Translated, it gives CASSLLGDTQYF.